This TCR beta chain was captured in a study of blood T cells in healthy people across ages. Then a second PCR, running roughly 7 to 11 cycles, was carried out with a sample-barcoded 5' primer and a J-beta primer mix. Each cDNA molecule, via a template-switch adaptor with 12 random nucleotides, was tagged. TCRdb re-called the 5' RACE reads with MiXCR, one entry per CDR3 protein. The sample carries 1.5 million to 2 million distinct CDR3 sequences, roughly 52% recorded once. CDR3 length: 15 amino acids. Per germline, CDR1 LGHNA and CDR2 YSLEER. V lost 4 bases, J lost 4 bases, and 7 bases stayed unmatched.

This chain joins TRBV4-3 and TRBJ1-1, with 9 nucleotides matching TRBD1. This sequence originates from a woman aged 40 to 50 in good health. The sequenced material came from blood. CDR3 sequence reads: CASSPLTGGGTEAFF. DNA of the CDR3: TGCGCCAGCAGCCCCCTTACAGGGGGCGGCACTGAAGCTTTCTTT.